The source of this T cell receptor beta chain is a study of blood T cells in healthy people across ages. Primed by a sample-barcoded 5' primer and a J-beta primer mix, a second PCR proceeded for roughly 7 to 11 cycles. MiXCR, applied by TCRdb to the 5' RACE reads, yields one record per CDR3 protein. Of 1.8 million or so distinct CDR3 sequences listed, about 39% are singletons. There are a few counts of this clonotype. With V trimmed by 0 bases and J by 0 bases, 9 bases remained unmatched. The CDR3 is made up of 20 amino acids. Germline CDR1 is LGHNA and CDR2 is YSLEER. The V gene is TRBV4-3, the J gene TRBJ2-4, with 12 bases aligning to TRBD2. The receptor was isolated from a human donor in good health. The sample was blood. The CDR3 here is CASSQDSGLAGQLAKNIQYF. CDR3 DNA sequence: TGCGCCAGCAGCCAAGATAGCGGACTAGCGGGGCAACTAGCCAAAAACATTCAGTACTTC.